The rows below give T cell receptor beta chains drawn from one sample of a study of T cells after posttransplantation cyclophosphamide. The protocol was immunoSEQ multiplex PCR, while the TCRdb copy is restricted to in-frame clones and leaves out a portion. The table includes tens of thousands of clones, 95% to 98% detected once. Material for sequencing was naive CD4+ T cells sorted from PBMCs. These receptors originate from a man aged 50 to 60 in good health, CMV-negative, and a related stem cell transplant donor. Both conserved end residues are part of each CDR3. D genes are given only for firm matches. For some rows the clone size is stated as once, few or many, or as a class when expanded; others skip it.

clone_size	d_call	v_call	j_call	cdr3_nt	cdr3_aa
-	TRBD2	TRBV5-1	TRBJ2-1	TGCGCCAGCAGCTTGTCGGGACTAGCTTTGGGGCAGTTCTTC	CASSLSGLALGQFF
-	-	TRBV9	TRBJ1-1	TGTGCCAGCAGCCCCCGAGGGGGGCCGGGGGGCACTGAAGCTTTCTTT	CASSPRGGPGGTEAFF
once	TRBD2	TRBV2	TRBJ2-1	TGTGCCAGCAGGCGGACTAGCGGGAGGGATTCCTACAATGAGCAGTTCTTC	CASRRTSGRDSYNEQFF
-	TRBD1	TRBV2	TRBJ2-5	TGTGCCAGCACCATACAGGGGGGGACCCAGTACTTC	CASTIQGGTQYF
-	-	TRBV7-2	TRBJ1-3	TGTGCCAGCAGCTCCCAAGGACAATCGGCCATATATTTT	CASSSQGQSAIYF
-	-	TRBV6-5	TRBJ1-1	TGTGCCAGCAGTTACTCGGGGGCCCTGGACACTGAAGCTTTCTTT	CASSYSGALDTEAFF
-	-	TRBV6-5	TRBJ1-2	TGTGCCAGCAGGGCAAGATTTGGTAATCACTATGGCTACACCTTC	CASRARFGNHYGYTF
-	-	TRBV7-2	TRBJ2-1	TGTGCCAGCAGCTTAGATTTAGTTCAGGTCAATGAGCAGTTCTTC	CASSLDLVQVNEQFF
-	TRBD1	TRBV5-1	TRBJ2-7	TGCGCCAGCAGCTTGGGACAGGGGGGGCACGGGGAGCAGTACTTC	CASSLGQGGHGEQYF
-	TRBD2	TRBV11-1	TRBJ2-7	TGTGCCAGCAGCTTAGAACCGGGGGGGCTCTACGAGCAGTACTTC	CASSLEPGGLYEQYF
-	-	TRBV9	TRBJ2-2	TGTGCCAGCAGCGTAGCGGACACGAACACCGGGGAGCTGTTTTTT	CASSVADTNTGELFF
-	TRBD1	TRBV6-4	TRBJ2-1	TGTGCCAGCAGTGTCCAGCCAGGGGGTGGTGAGCAGTTCTTC	CASSVQPGGGEQFF
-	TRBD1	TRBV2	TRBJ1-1	TGTGCCAGCAGACCACAGGGGAGAGCTTTCTTT	CASRPQGRAFF
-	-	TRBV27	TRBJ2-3	TGTGCCAGCAGTCCAGACCCCGCTAGGACAGATACGCAGTATTTT	CASSPDPARTDTQYF
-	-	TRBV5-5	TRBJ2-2	TGTGCCAGCAGCTTGGCCTTAGGGCGGGACACCGGGGAGCTGTTTTTT	CASSLALGRDTGELFF
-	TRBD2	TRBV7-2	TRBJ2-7	TGTGCCAGCAGCACCGGACTAGCGGGGGGTGGGGAGCAGTACTTC	CASSTGLAGGGEQYF
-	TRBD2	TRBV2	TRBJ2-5	TGTGCCAGCAGTCTAGCGGGGAGTCAAGAGACCCAGTACTTC	CASSLAGSQETQYF
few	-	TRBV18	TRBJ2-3	TGTGCCAGCTCACCGCAGGGGTCGCGAGATACGCAGTATTTT	CASSPQGSRDTQYF
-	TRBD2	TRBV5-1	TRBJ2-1	TGCGCCAGCAGCTTGGGTATTAGCGGGCGTTCGGATGAGCAGTTCTTC	CASSLGISGRSDEQFF
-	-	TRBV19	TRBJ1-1	TGTGCCTCCCTCTCGCGATTGAACACTGAAGCTTTCTTT	CASLSRLNTEAFF
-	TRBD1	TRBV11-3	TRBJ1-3	TGTGCCAGCAGCTACGGGACAGGGTCTGGAAACACCATATATTTT	CASSYGTGSGNTIYF
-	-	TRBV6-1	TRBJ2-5	TGTGCCAGCAGTGTGGGGCCCCCGCAGGGGACCCAGTACTTC	CASSVGPPQGTQYF
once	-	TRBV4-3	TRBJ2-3	TGCGCCAGCAGCCAAGGGGGAGCCTCGGATACGCAGTATTTT	CASSQGGASDTQYF
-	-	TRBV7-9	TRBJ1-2	TGTGCCAGCAGCCAGGCCCTACATGGCTACACCTTC	CASSQALHGYTF
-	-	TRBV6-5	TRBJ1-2	TGTGCCAGCAGTTACTCGCGTCGCGTCTATGGCTACACCTTC	CASSYSRRVYGYTF
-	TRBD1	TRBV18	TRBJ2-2	TGTGCCAGCTCACCACTACTGGGACAGGGAAGGGGCACCGGGGAGCTGTTTTTT	CASSPLLGQGRGTGELFF
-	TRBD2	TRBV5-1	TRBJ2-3	TGCGCCAGCAGAGGACTAGCGGGGGATAGAGGCACAGATACGCAGTATTTT	CASRGLAGDRGTDTQYF
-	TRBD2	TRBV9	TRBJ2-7	TGTGCCAGCAGCCCCCGACACGGGGGGACCTACGAGCAGTACTTC	CASSPRHGGTYEQYF
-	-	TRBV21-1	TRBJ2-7	TGTGCCAGCAAAATTACGTACGGGAAGGATAAATACTTC	CASKITYGKDKYF
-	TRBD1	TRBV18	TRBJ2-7	TGTGCCAGCTCTCGCGACAGGGGGCTAAACGAGCAGTACTTC	CASSRDRGLNEQYF
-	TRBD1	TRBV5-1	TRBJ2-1	TGCGCCAGCAGCTTGGGGGACAGGTACAATGAGCAGTTCTTC	CASSLGDRYNEQFF
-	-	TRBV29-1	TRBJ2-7	TGCAGCGTGGGGGGGCATGGGTACGAGCAGTACTTC	CSVGGHGYEQYF
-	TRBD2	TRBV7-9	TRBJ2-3	TGTGCCAGCAGCTTCGGGCCTAGCGGCCCCCCCCCAGATACGCAGTATTTT	CASSFGPSGPPPDTQYF
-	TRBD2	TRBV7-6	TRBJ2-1	TGTGCCAGCAGCTTAATATCGGGGGGGGGTAGTCGTCGGCAGTTCTTC	CASSLISGGGSRRQFF
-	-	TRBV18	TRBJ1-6	TGTGCCAGCTCACCCCCAGGATTCTCACCCCTCCACTTT	CASSPPGFSPLHF
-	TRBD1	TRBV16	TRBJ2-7	TGTGCCAGCAGCCAATGGTTCGGGACAGGGGATGACGAGCAGTACTTC	CASSQWFGTGDDEQYF
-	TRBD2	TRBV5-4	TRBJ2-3	TGTGCCAGCACCGATGGGGAGCGGGGGACGTGGGTAGATACGCAGTATTTT	CASTDGERGTWVDTQYF
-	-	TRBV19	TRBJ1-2	TGTGCCAGTAGCCGGCCGGACATCTATGGCTACACCTTC	CASSRPDIYGYTF
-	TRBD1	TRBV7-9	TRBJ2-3	TGTGCCAGCAGACGGGACAGGGGGAATGGCACAGATACGCAGTATTTT	CASRRDRGNGTDTQYF
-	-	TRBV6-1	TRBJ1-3	TGTGCCAGCAGGACAAGTGGAAACACCATATATTTT	CASRTSGNTIYF
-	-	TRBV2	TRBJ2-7	TGTGCCAGCAGTGAACAGGGCGTCTTTTACGAGCAGTACTTC	CASSEQGVFYEQYF
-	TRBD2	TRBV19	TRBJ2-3	TGTGCCAGTAGTATACGTCGGGGGGGGACAGATACGCAGTATTTT	CASSIRRGGTDTQYF
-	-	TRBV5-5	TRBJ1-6	TGTGCCAGCAGCTTTCCAGGGGCTAGTTCACCCCTCCACTTT	CASSFPGASSPLHF